This T cell receptor beta chain comes out of a study of molecular identifiers for immune sequencing clone quantification. TCRdb re-analysed the PCR reads in MiXCR, keeping a single row per CDR3 protein. The sample carries fewer than 45,000 distinct CDR3 sequences, approximately 24% recorded once. Germline V gene data show CDR1 as SGHAT and CDR2 as FQNNGV. The CDR3 consists of 14 residues. This clonotype was observed a few times. A read error may be the cause here, since a much bigger clone is one base away. V and J are TRBV11-2 and TRBJ2-5; possibly TRBD2 for D (5 bases). The receptor was derived from a human donor in good health. Some libraries in this study had Jurkat cell RNA spiked in. Sequenced: naive CD8+ T cells from blood, with Jurkat cell RNA spiked in. Specified subset: FACS-sorted CD8+CD4-CCR7+CD45RA+ naive T cells. The CDR3 nucleotides are TGTGCCGGCAGCTTTCAAGCGGTCCAAGAGACCCAGTACTTC. Protein sequence: CAGSFQAVQETQYF.